Each of the 5 T cell receptor beta chains below was sequenced from the same sample in a study of OX40 agonist ivuxolimab in advanced cancers. Profiled with immunoSEQ multiplex PCR; TCRdb holds only in-frame clones, not every one. This repertoire shows some 41,000 clones, roughly 85% found once; its top ten account for about 15%. The specimen was CD4+ or CD8+ T cells sorted from blood, collected in a trial of the OX40 agonist ivuxolimab. All receptors come from an adult with an advanced solid tumor such as melanoma, head and neck, liver or kidney cancer.

Regarding this clone: One junction end disagrees with the germline gene, perhaps due to a read error. The chain combines TRBV7-7 with TRBJ2-2, with TRBD2 matching 10 bases. This CDR3 region has 15 residues. In germline, CDR1 is SSHAT, CDR2 FNYEAQ (reference sequence). For the CDR3, the DNA is TGTGCTAGCAGCTTGGCTAGCGGGAGCACCGGGGAGCTGTTTTTT. Translated, it gives CASSLASGSTGELFF.

DNA for the CDR3: TGTGCCAGCAGTTACTCGGGACACACGAACACTGAAGCTTTCTTT. It is translated as CASSYSGHTNTEAFF. V usage is TRBV6-6 and J usage is TRBJ1-1; tentatively, D is TRBD1 (6 bases). This CDR3 region has 15 residues. Germline loops: CDR1 MNHNY, CDR2 SVGAGI (reference sequence). V lost 0 bases, J lost 1 base, and 9 bases lay in between.

The chain has TRBV11-1 and TRBJ2-1; the D gene is possibly TRBD2 (6 bases). Germline CDR1 reads SGHAT; CDR2 reads FQDESV (reference sequence). V lost 5 bases to trimming and J lost 8 bases, with 25 bases between them. The CDR3 totals 17 residues. Here the CDR3 reads CASSLHLPGTGEHEQFF. The CDR3 DNA is TGTGCCAGCAGCCTACATCTCCCCGGGACGGGAGAGCATGAGCAGTTCTTC.

The chain uses TRBV14 and TRBJ1-1; TRBD1 matches at 8 bases. This CDR3 contains 15 residues. V dropped 4 bases and J dropped 5; count of bases not matched to a gene: 9. Germline V gene sequence: CDR1 SGHDN, CDR2 FVKESK. The CDR3 spells CASSLLGQGGTEAFF. The CDR3 region has the DNA TGTGCCAGCAGCCTCCTAGGACAGGGAGGAACTGAAGCTTTCTTT.

V and J are TRBV9 and TRBJ2-1; 8 bases fit TRBD1. Germline CDR1 SGDLS, CDR2 YYNGEE. The J segment lost 1 base and the V segment lost 3 bases, leaving 3 bases of the junction unmatched. The CDR3 consists of 15 residues. The CDR3 loop reads CASSARQGSYNEQFF. DNA of the CDR3: TGTGCCAGCAGCGCCAGACAGGGGTCCTACAATGAGCAGTTCTTC.